This is a list of T cell receptor beta chains from one sample in a study of long-term antiretroviral therapy in people with HIV. Repertoires were generated with immunoSEQ multiplex PCR, while TCRdb's copy carries only in-frame clones and drops some. Found here are about 28,000 clones, more than 85% of them singletons; the top ten hold 9% to 12%. The sample in question was unsorted PBMCs, obtained 6.2 years after starting antiretroviral therapy. These receptor sequences come from a man aged 35-49 years with HIV. Each CDR3 is given with its conserved first and last residue. The D gene is left open where the match is weak. Expanded clones are given a class, and other clones once, few, many or no size at all.

>TRBJ2-3|-|TRBD2|TRBV28
CASSLYPIAGELTDTQYF
TGTGCCAGCAGTTTATACCCCATAGCGGGAGAGTTGACAGATACGCAGTATTTT
>TRBJ2-7|-|TRBD2|TRBV27
CASSAGGYEQYF
TGTGCCAGCAGTGCGGGAGGGTACGAGCAGTACTTC
>TRBJ1-2|-|-|TRBV5-1
CASTPPTGNNYGYTF
TGCGCCAGCACCCCCCCTACAGGGAATAACTATGGCTACACCTTC
>TRBJ1-2|once|-|TRBV10-3
CAISDRGDYGYTF
TGTGCCATCAGTGATCGGGGGGACTATGGCTACACCTTC
>TRBJ1-5|once|-|TRBV6-1
CASSQGAGDINQPQHF
TGTGCCAGCAGTCAAGGGGCGGGGGACATCAATCAGCCCCAGCATTTT
>TRBJ2-5|few|-|TRBV7-6
CASSLGAARYETQYF
TGTGCCAGCAGCTTAGGGGCAGCTCGATACGAGACCCAGTACTTC
>TRBJ2-7|-|-|TRBV30
CAWRLSSGLSSYEQYF
TGTGCCTGGAGGCTATCTTCGGGACTGAGCTCCTACGAGCAGTACTTC
>TRBJ2-3|-|TRBD2|TRBV15
CATSRDPGGTTDTQYF
TGTGCCACCAGCAGAGATCCGGGAGGGACTACAGATACGCAGTATTTT
>TRBJ2-2|-|TRBD1|TRBV11-1
CASRGQGPGELFF
TGTGCCAGCAGGGGACAGGGACCCGGGGAGCTGTTTTTT
>TRBJ2-1|-|-|TRBV10-2
CASSESPGSGEQFF
TGCGCCAGCAGTGAGTCACCGGGGTCGGGTGAGCAGTTCTTC
>TRBJ1-4|-|-|TRBV27
CASSSEGRAREKLFF
TGTGCCAGCAGTTCAGAGGGCAGAGCAAGGGAAAAACTGTTTTTT
>TRBJ2-2|once|-|TRBV7-6
CASSLAGELFF
TGTGCCAGCAGCTTAGCCGGGGAGCTGTTTTTT
>TRBJ2-3|-|TRBD2|TRBV9
CASSVGTSGIADTQYF
TGTGCCAGCAGCGTAGGGACTAGCGGGATCGCAGATACGCAGTATTTT
>TRBJ2-3|-|-|TRBV6-5
CASSSSTGPDTQYF
TGTGCCAGCAGTTCATCGACAGGCCCAGATACGCAGTATTTT
>TRBJ1-5|-|TRBD1|TRBV6-5
CASRGDSSNQPQHF
TGTGCCAGCAGGGGGGACAGTAGCAATCAGCCCCAGCATTTT
>TRBJ2-1|-|-|TRBV6-5
CASSYSREYEQFF
TGTGCCAGCAGTTACTCCCGGGAGTATGAGCAGTTCTTC
>TRBJ1-4|-|-|TRBV6-1
CASSGQSYINEKLFF
TGTGCCAGCAGTGGACAGTCCTATATTAATGAAAAACTGTTTTTT
>TRBJ2-6|-|-|TRBV7-3
CASSFTGKVGANVLTF
TGTGCCAGCAGCTTTACTGGGAAAGTAGGGGCCAACGTCCTGACTTTC
>TRBJ1-2|-|-|TRBV27
CATTFGGGYTF
TGTGCCACCACCTTTGGGGGTGGCTACACCTTC
>TRBJ1-5|-|-|TRBV19
CASTQMRSNQPQHF
TGTGCCAGTACTCAGATGAGGAGCAATCAGCCCCAGCATTTT